The next 10 T cell receptor beta chains were all read from a single sample in a study of T cell repertoires in cytomegalovirus infection. Using its own MiXCR run on the reads, TCRdb lists one record per CDR3 protein. The sample carries hundreds of thousands of distinct CDR3 sequences, under 40% recorded once. The source material was PBMCs. The receptor set was obtained from a human donor in good health (CMV status not recorded). Some clones in this sample may be carry-over from other donors' samples.

This clonotype was seen only a few times. The genes are TRBV7-8 and TRBJ1-1; no reliable D call. Germline V lookup: CDR1 SGHVS, CDR2 FQNEAQ. Trimming took off 0 bases at V and 4 bases at J, with 12 bases between the two ends. The CDR3 has 15 residues. CDR3 in DNA: TGTGCCAGCAGCTTAGCGCTTGCCCGGGGCACTGAAGCTTTCTTT. It translates to CASSLALARGTEAFF.

This clonotype was seen only once. This chain joins TRBV7-9 and TRBJ2-5; D may be TRBD2 (6 bases). The length of the CDR3 is 16 residues. The V gene's germline CDR1 is SEHNR and CDR2 FQNEAQ (reference sequence). V was shortened by 0 bases and J by 3 bases, with 14 bases between the two germline ends. The CDR3 is CASSLALGLDEETQYF. DNA for the CDR3: TGTGCCAGCAGCTTAGCGCTGGGACTCGACGAAGAGACCCAGTACTTC.

The chain couples TRBV27 to TRBJ1-6; D remains unclear. This CDR3 contains 15 residues. Germline CDR1 MNHEY, CDR2 SMNVEV (reference sequence). With 2 bases removed from V and 6 bases from J, the gap between germline ends came to 11 bases. In DNA form, the CDR3 reads TGTGCCAGCAGTTTAACTCCGAAGGGTAATTCACCCCTCCACTTT. Protein: CASSLTPKGNSPLHF.

This clonotype was picked up a small number of times. The chain joins TRBV6-5 to TRBJ2-5; D is ambiguous. There are 13 residues in the CDR3. Germline CDR1 reads MNHEY; CDR2 reads SVGAGI. V gave up 2 bases and J gave up 1 base, with 5 bases separating them. The CDR3 loop reads CASSYALQETQYF. The CDR3 region has the DNA TGTGCCAGCAGTTACGCGCTCCAAGAGACCCAGTACTTC.

The genes are TRBV7-8 and TRBJ1-2, with D unresolved. V lost 7 bases to trimming and J lost 7 bases, with 19 bases between them. CDR1 is SGHVS and CDR2 is FQNEAQ in the germline V gene. The CDR3 length is 14 residues. This chain's CDR3 is CASTPRGILRGYTF. CDR3 nucleotide sequence: TGTGCCAGCACCCCGAGAGGGATCCTCCGTGGCTACACCTTC.

This rearrangement joins TRBV6-6 to TRBJ2-2; 10 bases map to TRBD2. Germline loops: CDR1 MNHNY, CDR2 SVGAGI (reference sequence). The CDR3 length is 16 residues. V was clipped by 7 bases and J by 4 bases; unmatched bases: 9. The CDR3 sequence is CASMLGLAGVTGELFF. As DNA, the CDR3 is TGTGCCAGCATGCTGGGGCTAGCGGGGGTCACCGGGGAGCTGTTTTTT.

V is TRBV20-1 and J is TRBJ1-3; D is uncertain. Germline V lookup: CDR1 DFQATT, CDR2 SNEGSKA (reference sequence). Trimming pared 0 bases from V and 4 bases from J, leaving 10 bases between. This CDR3 contains 14 residues. The CDR3 DNA is TGCAGTGCTAGAGATGGGCCCACGGGAAACACCATATATTTT. Protein: CSARDGPTGNTIYF.

The CDR3, as DNA: TGTGCCAGCAAAGAAACACCCGTTGACAGGGCAGATACGCAGTATTTT. Protein sequence: CASKETPVDRADTQYF. The chain couples TRBV27 to TRBJ2-3; 7 nucleotides align to TRBD1. CDR1 is MNHEY, CDR2 SMNVEV, per germline (reference sequence). V dropped 7 bases and J dropped 4; count of bases not matched to a gene: 14. This CDR3 is 16 amino acids long.

The chain joins TRBV15 to TRBJ2-3; a possible D gene is TRBD1 (5 bases). In germline, CDR1 is LNHNV, CDR2 YYDKDF (reference sequence). The germline V and J ends were trimmed by 8 bases and 5 bases, with 17 bases remaining between them. The CDR3 consists of 14 residues. CDR3: CATLNSGYRDTQYF. The CDR3 DNA is TGTGCCACCCTTAACTCAGGGTACCGAGATACGCAGTATTTT.

This clonotype was observed a few times. The chain couples TRBV24-1 to TRBJ1-5; TRBD1 is a possible D gene (5 bases). V lost 5 bases and J 5 bases, leaving 6 bases between the germline ends. The CDR3 covers 12 residues. Germline V gives CDR1 KGHDR, CDR2 SFDVKD. The CDR3 region is CATSGRDQPQHF. Written as DNA, the CDR3 is TGTGCCACCAGTGGCAGGGATCAGCCCCAGCATTTT.